This T cell receptor beta chain was obtained from a study of blood T cell repertoires in COVID-19. The protocol was immunoSEQ multiplex PCR, while the TCRdb copy is restricted to in-frame clones and leaves out a portion. The sample includes 250,000 to 300,000 clones, 88% of them seen just once. Sequencing was performed on PBMCs or T cells enriched from blood (not recorded which). This receptor was identified in a woman aged 25-40 years who had recovered from COVID-19.

CDR3 nucleotide sequence: TGTGCCAGCAGCTTAGCGGGATGGGGGCAAGAGACCCAGTACTTC. Protein: CASSLAGWGQETQYF. The chain combines TRBV7-3 with TRBJ2-5; D possibly corresponds to TRBD2 (6 bases). Germline CDR1 is SGHTA and CDR2 is FQGTGA. CDR3 length equals 15 residues. Trimming stripped 2 bases from V and 2 bases from J, with 12 bases between.